This T cell receptor (beta chain) was identified during a study of OX40 agonist ivuxolimab in advanced cancers. Study background: Every 2 weeks, patients received ivuxolimab intravenously, dosed at 0.01 to 10 mg/kg.

CDR3 length: 15 amino acids. In germline, CDR1 is MDHEN, CDR2 SYDVKM. With 3 bases clipped from V and 1 base from J, the junction kept 6 bases outside the gene matches. This table comes from immunoSEQ multiplex PCR, and its TCRdb copy is limited to in-frame clones, with some not included. The sample contains 45,000 to 65,000 clones, approximately 87% of which appear only once. Sequenced material: CD4+ or CD8+ T cells sorted from blood, taken in a trial of the OX40 agonist ivuxolimab. The chain uses TRBV28 and TRBJ2-7; TRBD2 agrees at 7 bases. This TCR was recovered from an adult with an advanced solid tumor such as melanoma, head and neck, liver or kidney cancer. CDR3 protein: CASSLEGRGSYEQYF. The CDR3 DNA is TGTGCCAGCAGTTTGGAGGGGAGGGGATCCTACGAGCAGTACTTC.